A single sample is the source of the 20 T cell receptor beta chains below, sequenced in a study of metastatic and nonmetastatic thyroid tumors. No patient received treatment before thyroid surgery. TCRdb re-called the PCR reads through MiXCR. The repertoire holds tens of thousands of clones, with 20% to 25% as singletons. The sample was blood. All receptors come from a female donor with papillary thyroid cancer or a benign thyroid nodule (not recorded which). Some clones in this sample may be carry-over from other donors' samples.

This clone has a count of ten or more. This chain uses TRBV29-1 with TRBJ2-7; TRBD1 might be the D (5 bases). Trimming cost V 4 bases and J 1 base, with 8 bases left between them. The germline gives CDR1 SQVTM, CDR2 ANQGSEA. CDR3 size: 12 residues. The CDR3 DNA is TGCAGCGTTGGCAGGGATTCCTACGAGCAGTACTTC. As protein: CSVGRDSYEQYF.

This clone was seen at least ten times. The J gene is TRBJ2-2, the V gene TRBV9; D unclear. The CDR3 runs 11 residues. The V end lost 4 bases, the J end lost 7 bases, and 5 bases lay between the germline ends. Germline V gives CDR1 SGDLS, CDR2 YYNGEE. The CDR3 protein is CASSYDGELFF. The CDR3 DNA follows: TGTGCCAGCAGCTACGACGGGGAGCTGTTTTTT.

This clone was detected many times. V is TRBV20-1 and J is TRBJ1-2, with 9 nucleotides matching TRBD1. V gave up 0 bases and J gave up 3 bases; unmatched junction bases: 5. Germline values: CDR1 DFQATT, CDR2 SNEGSKA (reference sequence). There are 15 residues in the CDR3. In nucleotides, the CDR3 is TGCAGTGCTAGAGATATGGACAGGGGATACTATGGCTACACCTTC. It translates to CSARDMDRGYYGYTF.

A few counts support this clone. Being one base from a much bigger clone, this may be a read error. J is TRBJ2-1 and V is TRBV18, with TRBD2 matching 8 bases. Germline values: CDR1 KGHSH, CDR2 LQKENI. Trimming at V came to 2 bases and at J to 2 bases, leaving 11 bases not matched to a gene. This CDR3 comprises 18 residues. The CDR3 region is CASSPTSGSGRAYNEQFF. CDR3 bases: TGTGCCAGCTCACCAACCAGCGGGAGCGGTAGGGCCTACAATGAGCAGTTCTTC.

This clone occurred a few times. The CDR3 DNA reads as TGTGCCAGCAGTTACCGCGAAAATACCTTC. Translating it yields CASSYRENTF. The chain uses TRBV6-2 or TRBV6-3 and TRBJ1-2; D is unclear. V was trimmed by 2 bases and J by 14 bases, leaving 9 bases between them. This CDR3 has 10 amino acids. The germline V gene encodes CDR1 MNHEY and CDR2 SVGEGT.

The chain recombines TRBV6-5 with TRBJ2-7; D is perhaps TRBD2 (5 bases). The CDR3 length is 13 residues. Germline V gene sequence: CDR1 MNHEY, CDR2 SVGAGI. V was cut by 3 bases and J by 0 bases, with 6 bases left in between. The CDR3 coding sequence is TGTGCCAGCAGTTATCGGGACTCCTACGAGCAGTACTTC. Its translation: CASSYRDSYEQYF.

CDR3 loop: CASSYRGVDEKLFF. CDR3 coding DNA: TGCGCCAGCAGCTATCGGGGTGTTGATGAAAAACTGTTTTTT. The chain employs TRBV5-1 and TRBJ1-4, with no clear D. The CDR3 has 14 amino acids. Germline CDR1 and CDR2: SGHRS and YFSETQ. The V end lost 3 bases, the J end lost 6 bases, and 12 bases lay between the germline ends.

This clone showed up many times. The chain links TRBV19 to TRBJ1-1; D uncertain. In germline, CDR1 is LNHDA, CDR2 SQIVND (reference sequence). This CDR3 is built from 14 residues. V was trimmed by 3 bases and J by 3 bases, leaving 11 bases between them. CDR3 in DNA: TGTGCCAGTAGTATTGCCGGTGGGGACACTGAAGCTTTCTTT. The encoded protein is CASSIAGGDTEAFF.

This clone was picked up a small number of times. A much larger clone sits a single nucleotide away, making a read error possible. Here the CDR3 reads CASCAASEGNEQFF. CDR3 in DNA: TGCGCCAGCTGTGCGGCTAGCGAGGGCAATGAGCAGTTCTTC. V is TRBV10-2 and J is TRBJ2-1, with D perhaps TRBD2 (6 bases). Between the trimmed V and J ends, which lost 8 bases and 6 bases, there was a span of 17 bases. Germline-derived CDR1 and CDR2 are WSHSY and SAAADI. There are 14 residues in the CDR3.

This clone counts as medium-sized. V and J are TRBV12-3 or TRBV12-4 and TRBJ2-1, with a weak D call TRBD2 (6 bases). V lost 0 bases to trimming and J lost 8 bases, with 8 bases between them. This CDR3 comprises 13 residues. CDR3 sequence reads: CASSLAGGDEQFF. CDR3 in DNA: TGTGCCAGCAGTTTAGCGGGCGGGGATGAGCAGTTCTTC.

This clone was seen repeatedly, ten times or more. The gene calls are TRBV20-1 and TRBJ1-5; 8 nucleotides line up with TRBD1. Germline loops: CDR1 DFQATT, CDR2 SNEGSKA (reference sequence). The CDR3 is 16 amino acids. Trimming cost V 8 bases and J 0 bases; bases outside gene matches: 12. Written as DNA, the CDR3 is TGCAGTTCAGGACAGGGCCCACGATATAGCAATCAGCCCCAGCATTTT. Amino acids: CSSGQGPRYSNQPQHF.

This clone has a handful of counts. The chain is built from TRBV24-1 and TRBJ1-2; TRBD1 agrees at 9 bases. Germline CDR1 and CDR2: KGHDR and SFDVKD. The length of the CDR3 is 13 residues. V shed 5 bases, J shed 5 bases, and the junction held 2 bases outside the gene matches. CDR3 amino acids: CATSGGTGYGYTF. The CDR3 nucleotides read TGTGCCACCAGTGGAGGGACAGGGTATGGCTACACCTTC.

The chain couples TRBV19 to TRBJ1-5; D ambiguous. Germline loops: CDR1 LNHDA, CDR2 SQIVND (reference sequence). This CDR3 comprises 16 residues. The V and J ends lost 2 bases and 0 bases respectively, with 11 bases between them. CDR3 sequence reads: CASSIWAFTSNQPQHF. CDR3 in DNA: TGTGCCAGTAGTATATGGGCCTTTACTAGCAATCAGCCCCAGCATTTT.

This clone was counted ten times or more. The V and J genes are TRBV5-1 and TRBJ1-1, with D unresolved. The CDR3 is 16 amino acids. The ends were cut back, 2 bases at V and 3 bases at J, with 17 bases in the middle. Per the germline V gene, CDR1 is SGHRS and CDR2 is YFSETQ. The CDR3, as DNA: TGCGCCAGCAGCTTTATTAACTCAGGCCAGGACACTGAAGCTTTCTTT. Protein: CASSFINSGQDTEAFF. Supplemented by reference TRBV5-1 and TRBJ1-1, the full variable domain reads KAGVTQTPRYLIKTRGQQVTLSCSPISGHRSVSWYQQTPGQGLQFLFEYFSETQRNKGNFPGRFSGRQFSNSRSEMNVSTLELGDSALYLCASSFINSGQDTEAFFGQGTRLTVV.

This clone was counted many times. The chain links TRBV12-3 or TRBV12-4 to TRBJ1-2, with 7 bases identical to TRBD1. The CDR3 length is 14 residues. Trimming at V came to 6 bases and at J to 4 bases, leaving 8 bases not matched to a gene. The CDR3 loop reads CASRPSSGGYGYTF. The CDR3 bases are TGTGCCAGCAGACCTTCTTCAGGGGGCTATGGCTACACCTTC.

This chain links TRBV6-1 with TRBJ2-7, with TRBD1 matching 9 bases. V dropped 8 bases and J dropped 2; count of bases not matched to a gene: 7. Germline V CDR1 and CDR2: MNHNS, SASEGT. The CDR3 sequence is 14 residues long. The CDR3 spells CASRSGTGTYEQYF. DNA for the CDR3: TGTGCCAGCCGATCCGGGACAGGGACCTACGAGCAGTACTTC.

The sample holds a few counts of this clone. The J gene is TRBJ1-6, the V gene TRBV27; a possible D gene is TRBD1 (5 bases). The CDR3 spans 13 residues. The germline gives CDR1 MNHEY, CDR2 SMNVEV (reference sequence). V was cut by 2 bases and J by 11 bases, with 10 bases left in between. This chain's CDR3 is CASSLARVAPLHF. The CDR3 DNA is TGTGCCAGCAGTTTAGCCAGGGTTGCACCCCTCCACTTT.

This clone was detected many times. This chain uses TRBV12-3 or TRBV12-4 with TRBJ1-1, with D possibly TRBD1 on 6 matching bases. The CDR3 runs 14 residues. With 6 bases removed from V and 4 bases from J, the gap between germline ends came to 15 bases. CDR3 loop: CASRLDRGITEAFF. The CDR3 nucleotides read TGTGCCAGCAGATTGGACAGAGGGATCACTGAAGCTTTCTTT.

This clone was counted between two and nine times. The V and J genes are TRBV12-3 or TRBV12-4 and TRBJ2-2, with D uncertain. This CDR3 comprises 11 residues. V lost 6 bases, J lost 6 bases, and 5 bases lay in between. The CDR3 DNA reads TGTGCCAGCAGACCCGCCGGGGAGCTGTTTTTT. This gives the protein CASRPAGELFF.

The chain uses TRBV20-1 and TRBJ2-3; maybe TRBD2 (6 bases). Trimming cost V 6 bases and J 0 bases, with 13 bases left between them. The V gene's germline CDR1 is DFQATT and CDR2 SNEGSKA (reference sequence). The CDR3 contains 14 residues. CDR3 in DNA: TGCAGTGCGATTACTAGCTCAAGCACAGATACGCAGTATTTT. It codes for CSAITSSSTDTQYF.